A selection of T cell receptor beta chains follows, all from one sample in a study of CD8+CD57+ T cells in acquired aplastic anemia. TCRdb recomputed calls from the reads with MiXCR, one row per CDR3 protein. The repertoire holds around 180,000 distinct CDR3 sequences, with about 64% as singletons. Source material: sorted CD4+, CD8+, or CD8+CD57+ T cells (not recorded which) from PBMCs. These receptors originate from a human donor in good health. The CDR3 runs from the conserved cysteine through the conserved F or W. A D gene is named only where the DNA matches it firmly. Rows may omit the clone size; those that give it use once, few, many or a size class.

.,.,TRBJ1-2,TRBV19,TGTGCCAGTAGTATAGATCTGGTTGGCTACACCTTC,CASSIDLVGYTF
TRBD2,.,TRBJ2-2,TRBV5-1,TGCGCCAGCAGACGGACCTCTAGCGGGAGGGCCGATAGCGGGGAGCTGTTTTTT,CASRRTSSGRADSGELFF
TRBD1,once,TRBJ1-6,TRBV19,TGTGCCAGTAGCGACAGGGGGGGGACACCCCTCCACTTT,CASSDRGGTPLHF
TRBD2,.,TRBJ2-1,TRBV12-3/TRBV12-4,TGTGCCAGCAGCCTACTAGCGGGGGGGCTTTCCCCCTACAATGAGCAGTTCTTC,CASSLLAGGLSPYNEQFF
.,.,TRBJ2-2,TRBV7-2,TGTGCCGAAGGGGGAACGAATTCGAACACCGGGGAGCTGTTTTTT,CAEGGTNSNTGELFF
.,once,TRBJ2-5,TRBV11-2,TGTGCCAGCAGCTTAGGACACGGCCAAGAGACCCAGTACTTC,CASSLGHGQETQYF
.,.,TRBJ2-5,TRBV7-2,TGTGCCAGCAGCTTAGCTGGGTACGGTCGGGACCAAGAGACCCAGTACTTC,CASSLAGYGRDQETQYF
.,few,TRBJ2-7,TRBV2,TGTGCCAGCTGGTCTCGAGCGGACACCTACGAGCAGTACTTC,CASWSRADTYEQYF
TRBD1,.,TRBJ1-2,TRBV29-1,TGCAGCTTCCGGGACAGTGTGCCGGCGGGCTACACCTTC,CSFRDSVPAGYTF
.,.,TRBJ2-3,TRBV24-1,TGTGCCACCAGTGATCGACCCGGGACTACGCAGTATTTT,CATSDRPGTTQYF
TRBD1,many,TRBJ2-5,TRBV6-2/TRBV6-3,TGTGCCAGCAGTTACTCGGGACAGGGGGGAGAGACCCAGTACTTC,CASSYSGQGGETQYF
.,.,TRBJ1-1,TRBV11-3,TGTGCCAGCAGCCGGGCCGAACCTGAAGCTTTCTTT,CASSRAEPEAFF
.,.,TRBJ1-1,TRBV12-3/TRBV12-4,TGTGCCAGCAGTTCCCGGCCGTTCCAGAACACTGAAGCTTTCTTT,CASSSRPFQNTEAFF
TRBD2,.,TRBJ2-2,TRBV20-1,TGCAGTGCTAGAGAGGGCGGGAGGGGCACCGGGGAGCTGTTTTTT,CSAREGGRGTGELFF
.,.,TRBJ1-4,TRBV15,TGTGCCACCAGCAGAGAAAGGAGAGAAAAACTGTTTTTT,CATSRERREKLFF
.,.,TRBJ1-2,TRBV5-1,TGCGCCAGCAGCTTGGCAGGGGCGAGCTATGGCTACACCTTC,CASSLAGASYGYTF
.,.,TRBJ2-7,TRBV6-5,TGTGCCACCTGGGGGCGCGGTAACGAGCAGTACTTC,CATWGRGNEQYF
TRBD2,.,TRBJ2-5,TRBV5-4,TGTGCCAGCAGCCTTGTATGTGGTGGGGGGGTATTTGAGACCCAGTACTTC,CASSLVCGGGVFETQYF
TRBD1,.,TRBJ2-3,TRBV19,TGTGCCAGTAGGGCTAAACAGGGGGCGAGAACAGATACGCAGTATTTT,CASRAKQGARTDTQYF
.,few,TRBJ1-1,TRBV15,TGTGCCACCAGCAGAGACGTCGGGTATGAAGCTTTCTTT,CATSRDVGYEAFF
.,few,TRBJ2-5,TRBV10-3,TGTGCCATCAGTGTGGGGGCCGTGGAAGAGACCCAGTACTTC,CAISVGAVEETQYF
.,.,TRBJ1-6,TRBV20-1,TGCAGTGCTAGAGCCGGGGACCTTCGCGGATCACCCCTCCACTTT,CSARAGDLRGSPLHF
TRBD1,.,TRBJ1-2,TRBV20-1,TGCAGTGCTAGAGATATGGGACAGGGCGGCTATGGCTACACCTTC,CSARDMGQGGYGYTF
TRBD1,many,TRBJ1-2,TRBV12-3/TRBV12-4,TGTGCCAGCAGTCCAGAGACAGGGCCTCCGGGCTATGGCTACACCTTC,CASSPETGPPGYGYTF
.,.,TRBJ2-6,TRBV29-1,TGCAGCGTGGGGGACATCTCTGGGGCCAACGTCCTGACTTTC,CSVGDISGANVLTF
.,few,TRBJ2-6,TRBV10-3,TGTGCCATCAGTGAGTCTAACTCTGGGGCCAACGTCCTGACTTTC,CAISESNSGANVLTF
TRBD1,.,TRBJ1-1,TRBV20-1,TGCAGTGCTCGGACAGGGGGACGGGGCACTGAAGCTTTCTTT,CSARTGGRGTEAFF
TRBD1,.,TRBJ2-5,TRBV29-1,TGCAGCGTTGGGGACAGGAGGGAGACCCAGTACTTC,CSVGDRRETQYF
TRBD1,once,TRBJ2-1,TRBV15,TGTGCCACCAGCAGTTTAGGGACAGGGATTTACAATGAGCAGTTCTTC,CATSSLGTGIYNEQFF
.,.,TRBJ2-3,TRBV20-1,TGCAGTGTAAGACCTAGCGTCGATACGCAGTATTTT,CSVRPSVDTQYF
TRBD2,many,TRBJ2-1,TRBV20-1,TGCAGTGCTAGAGATCCCCTAGCGGGAGGATACAATGAGCAGTTCTTC,CSARDPLAGGYNEQFF
TRBD1,.,TRBJ2-1,TRBV11-2,TGTGCCAGCAGCTTAGGAAACAGGGGCAATGAGCAGTTCTTC,CASSLGNRGNEQFF
TRBD1,.,TRBJ2-7,TRBV24-1,TGCGCCAGCAGTGAACCGGGACAGGGGGGTTACGAGCAGTACTTC,CASSEPGQGGYEQYF
.,few,TRBJ2-3,TRBV25-1,TGTGCCAGCAGTGACCCGAGCACAGATACGCAGTATTTT,CASSDPSTDTQYF
.,.,TRBJ1-1,TRBV5-5,TGTGCCAGCAGCTTGGGCATGGGGGGTGACACTGAAGCTTTCTTT,CASSLGMGGDTEAFF
.,few,TRBJ1-1,TRBV24-1,TGTGCCACCAGTGATTTGCAAGGGAGCGCTTTCTTT,CATSDLQGSAFF
.,.,TRBJ1-5,TRBV6-5,TGTGCCAGCAGTTTTAGGGCGGAAAACAATCAGCCCCAGCATTTT,CASSFRAENNQPQHF
TRBD2,.,TRBJ2-1,TRBV7-3,TGTGCCAGCAGCTTAAGACAGGGATCTAGCGGGGGCCGCCCGCCTGAGCAGTTCTTC,CASSLRQGSSGGRPPEQFF
.,.,TRBJ2-3,TRBV10-3,TGTGCCATCAGTGAGCAGGAAGCCTCTAGCACAGATACGCAGTATTTT,CAISEQEASSTDTQYF
.,.,TRBJ2-7,TRBV15,TGTGCCACCAGCAGAGAAGGGGACACCTACGAGCAGTACTTC,CATSREGDTYEQYF
.,many,TRBJ2-7,TRBV25-1,TGTGCCAGCAGTGAAACGAGCCAGGGGAGCTCCTACGAGCAGTACTTC,CASSETSQGSSYEQYF
TRBD1,.,TRBJ2-2,TRBV5-1,TGCGCCAGCAGCTCAAGACAGGGGGCTGCCGGGGAGCTGTTTTTT,CASSSRQGAAGELFF
TRBD2,many,TRBJ2-1,TRBV7-9,TGTGCCAGCAGCGTAGCCGGGGGGGGTCATGAGCAGTTCTTC,CASSVAGGGHEQFF
.,.,TRBJ2-3,TRBV19,TGTGCCAGTAGTATAGGCCGACAGCCCATACCGACAGATACGCAGTATTTT,CASSIGRQPIPTDTQYF
TRBD1,.,TRBJ2-5,TRBV7-9,TGTGCCAGCAGCTCCGACGGCGTCGACAGGGGGCGAGAGACCCAGTACTTC,CASSSDGVDRGRETQYF
.,.,TRBJ1-2,TRBV7-2,TGTGCCAGCAGCCCCGGGAGTTCAGCTAACTATGGCTACACCTTC,CASSPGSSANYGYTF
.,few,TRBJ1-1,TRBV7-3,TGTGCCAGCAAGGGACAACCGAACACTGAAGCTTTCTTT,CASKGQPNTEAFF
.,.,TRBJ2-7,TRBV2,TGTGCCTTGCGGCAGGCCTACGAGCAGTACTTC,CALRQAYEQYF